This T cell receptor (beta chain) is from a study of blood T cell repertoires in COVID-19 (dated by TCRdb to 2019 to 2021). Concerning the study at large: Samples from collaborators originated in the United States, Italy and Spain and spanned both the acute and convalescent phases of COVID-19. The prospective study material was composed of cDNA or gDNA derived from T cells, B-cell-depleted T cells, or PBMCs. The dataset comprised deeply sampled blood TCRbeta repertoires from subjects exposed to, actively infected with, or recovered from COVID-19. The repertoires were made available in a free public database intended to serve as a resource for research on the immune response to SARS-CoV-2. Samples were obtained from the ongoing ImmuneRACE study (first 160 participants) and from 1,254 subjects provided by 6 global collaborators. The sample metadata nearly always contained a de-identified subject ID, COVID-19 status, age in years and sex. Where HLA class I and class II types were available, the types were taken from metadata supplied by the sample provider, not from assay-based typing. What the research found in general, with its limitations: How much clinical and demographic metadata was included differed by source and by participant, and the metadata was provided uncurated.

This clone has just one count. It lacks a known antigen. No base quality information exists; no much larger clone differs at one position. TCRbeta CDR3 regions were amplified from genomic DNA using the immunoSEQ Assay, a bias-controlled multiplex PCR. The study's own analysis went as follows. The number of nucleated cells in each sample was estimated by amplification of reference gene primers within the assay. To quantify the absolute abundance of each unique TCRbeta CDR3 rearrangement, sequence reads were collapsed and filtered. For each sample, productive Simpson clonality was calculated as the square root of Simpson's diversity index across productive rearrangements. Not all clones reach the TCRdb copy of this immuneACCESS table, which keeps in-frame sequences only. Checked studies attribute under half of the gap to unresolved V genes and leave the rest unexplained. V and J calls and clone size are copied from that table; D and trimming were computed from the DNA. The sample data list under 350,000 clones, and more than 75% of these were observed just once. The ten largest clones take up around 2.7% of the sample.

Participants in the prospective study were enrolled through a virtual design, were aged roughly 18 to 100 years, and lived in 24 United States geographic areas. In the prospective study, participants were assigned to cohorts based on the clinical history participants reported in a screening survey and a study questionnaire. ImmuneRACE Cohort 3 recovered participants were defined by two consecutive negative NP/OP PCR tests, healthcare professional clearance, or symptom resolution. Each participant in the prospective study had whole blood, serum and a nasopharyngeal or oropharyngeal swab collected by mobile phlebotomists. Additional blood draws and questionnaires over an approximately 2-month period could optionally be provided by prospective study participants. Before DNA extraction, prospective study blood samples were shipped either frozen or at room temperature. The sample consisted of PBMCs or T cells enriched from blood (not recorded which). The receptor was isolated from a man aged 60 to 69 who had recovered from COVID-19.

The CDR3 loop reads CASSFAPDRGSYEQYF. The DNA is as follows: TGCGCCAGCAGCTTTGCCCCGGACAGGGGATCCTACGAGCAGTACTTC. Recombination linked TRBV5-1 to TRBJ2-7; 9 middle bases align to TRBD1. From cysteine to phenylalanine, the CDR3 is 16 amino acids long. Left in the record is the CDR3 DNA by itself, 48 bases read in frame from the first base. CDR1 and CDR2 are read off the germline V gene as SGHRS and YFSETQ. The V end gives up 2 bases and the J end 1 base, leaving 7 bases in the junction not matched to a gene.